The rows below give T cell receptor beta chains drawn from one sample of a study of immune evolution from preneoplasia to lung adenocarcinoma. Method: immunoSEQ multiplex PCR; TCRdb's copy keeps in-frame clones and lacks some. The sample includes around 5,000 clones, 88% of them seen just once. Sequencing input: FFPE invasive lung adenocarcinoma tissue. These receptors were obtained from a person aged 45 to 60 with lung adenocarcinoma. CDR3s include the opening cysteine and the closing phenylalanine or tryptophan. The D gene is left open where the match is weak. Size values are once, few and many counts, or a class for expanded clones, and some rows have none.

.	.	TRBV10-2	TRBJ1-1	TGCGCCAGCAGTAAACGAGGGAACACTGAAGCTTTCTTT	CASSKRGNTEAFF
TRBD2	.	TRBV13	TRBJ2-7	TGTGCCAGCAGACTACTAGCGGGAACCTACGAGCAGTACTTC	CASRLLAGTYEQYF
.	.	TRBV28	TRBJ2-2	TGTGCCAGCAATTGGGGAGAGACCGGGGAGCTGTTTTTT	CASNWGETGELFF
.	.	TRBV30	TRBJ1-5	TGTGCCTGGAGTGTATCAGGGTGGTACAATCAGCCCCAGCATTTT	CAWSVSGWYNQPQHF
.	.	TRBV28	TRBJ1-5	TGTGCCAGCGCAGACGGCCATCAGCCCCAGCATTTT	CASADGHQPQHF
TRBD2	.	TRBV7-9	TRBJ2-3	TGTGCCAGCAGCTTCGGCAGCGGGGGTACAGATACGCAGTATTTT	CASSFGSGGTDTQYF
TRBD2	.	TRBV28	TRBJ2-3	TGTGCCAGCAGCCAAGGACTAGCGACTAGCACAGATACGCAGTATTTT	CASSQGLATSTDTQYF
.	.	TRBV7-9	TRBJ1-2	TGTGCCAGCAGCCCGTCTGGGCAGGCCTACTCTTATGGCTACACCTTC	CASSPSGQAYSYGYTF
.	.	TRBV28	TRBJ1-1	TGTGCCAGCTCACCCTACCGAGGCAGCTTGAACACTGAAGCTTTCTTT	CASSPYRGSLNTEAFF
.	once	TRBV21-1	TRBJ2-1	TGTGCCAGCAGCAAACTCCCTAAGTTCTTC	CASSKLPKFF
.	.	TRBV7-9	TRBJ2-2	TGTGCCAGCATCCCCCGGCGGGATACGAACACCGGGGAGCTGTTTTTT	CASIPRRDTNTGELFF
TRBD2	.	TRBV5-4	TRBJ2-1	TGTGCCAGCAGCCGGGAGGGTCTAGCGGGAGTCCAGGAGCTCTTC	CASSREGLAGVQELF
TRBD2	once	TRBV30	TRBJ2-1	TGTGCCTGGAGTTTTTATGTGGGCGGGAGTGGGAATGAGCAGTTCTTC	CAWSFYVGGSGNEQFF
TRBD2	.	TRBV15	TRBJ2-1	TGTGCCACCAGCAGAGGCCAGACTAGCGGGAGATCCTATGAGCAGTTCTTC	CATSRGQTSGRSYEQFF
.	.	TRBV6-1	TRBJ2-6	TGTGCCAGCAGGGGAGCTGGGGCCAACGTCCTGACTTTC	CASRGAGANVLTF
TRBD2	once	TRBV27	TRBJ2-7	TGTGCCAGCAGTTTGGAACTAGCGGGAGTCGAGCAGTACTTC	CASSLELAGVEQYF
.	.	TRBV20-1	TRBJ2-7	TGCAGTGCCGTCGATTACGAGCAGTACTTC	CSAVDYEQYF
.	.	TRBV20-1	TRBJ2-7	TGCAGTGCGGGTTCCTACGAGCAGTACTTC	CSAGSYEQYF
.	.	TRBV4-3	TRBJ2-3	TGCGCCAGCAGCCAAGATCGACAGGACGGCCCCGATACGCAGTATTTT	CASSQDRQDGPDTQYF
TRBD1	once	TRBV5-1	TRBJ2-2	TGCGCCAGCAGCTTGACAGGGGGCAACACCGGGGAGCTGTTTTTT	CASSLTGGNTGELFF
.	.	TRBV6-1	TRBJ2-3	TGTGCCAGCAGTGAGGCTAGCGGCACAGATACGCAGTATTTT	CASSEASGTDTQYF
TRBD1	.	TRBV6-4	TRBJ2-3	TGTGCCAGCAGTGAGACAGGGGGCGCGGGCACAGATACGCAGTATTTT	CASSETGGAGTDTQYF
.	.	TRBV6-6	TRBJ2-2	TGTGCCAGCAGTCAAAACACCGGGGAGCTGTTTTTT	CASSQNTGELFF
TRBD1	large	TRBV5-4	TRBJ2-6	TGTGCCAGCAGCTTAGGGACAGCCTTTTCTGGGGCCAACGTCCTGACTTTC	CASSLGTAFSGANVLTF
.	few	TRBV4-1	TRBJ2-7	TGCGCCAGCAGCCCCCAAGGAGGGTGGGGCGAGCAGTACTTC	CASSPQGGWGEQYF
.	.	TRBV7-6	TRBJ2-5	TGTGCCAGCAGCTTAAGACCAGGAGGGGAGACCCAGTACTTC	CASSLRPGGETQYF
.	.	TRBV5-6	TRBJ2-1	TGTGCCAGCAGCTTTTTTCGCAGATTAGTAATCGATGAGCAGTTCTTC	CASSFFRRLVIDEQFF
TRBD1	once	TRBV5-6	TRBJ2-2	TGTGCCAGCAGCCAACAGACAGGGGTGGCCGGGGAGCTGTTTTTT	CASSQQTGVAGELFF
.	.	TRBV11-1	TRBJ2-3	TGTGCCAGCAGCTTAGCTGCGGGACCAAGCACAGATACGCAGTATTTT	CASSLAAGPSTDTQYF
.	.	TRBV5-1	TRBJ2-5	TGCGCCAGCAGCTCGAGGACAGTTCAAGAGACCCAGTACTTC	CASSSRTVQETQYF
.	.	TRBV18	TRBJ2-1	TGTGCCAGCTCACCACAGCCGTACAATGAGCAGTTCTTC	CASSPQPYNEQFF
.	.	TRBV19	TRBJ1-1	TGTGCCAGTAGTCGGGCAGGGCGGACTGAAGCTTTCTTT	CASSRAGRTEAFF
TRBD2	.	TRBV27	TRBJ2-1	TGTGCCAGCAGGTTAACTTCCGGGACTAGCGGGAGGGAGTACAATGAGCAGTTCTTC	CASRLTSGTSGREYNEQFF
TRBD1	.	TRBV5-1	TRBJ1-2	TGCGCCAGCTCCTTACAGGGGGCAGATGGCTACACCTTC	CASSLQGADGYTF
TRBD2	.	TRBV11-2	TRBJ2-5	TGTGCCAGCAGCCCAGGTGTGGTAGCGGGACGGGAGACCCAGTACTTC	CASSPGVVAGRETQYF
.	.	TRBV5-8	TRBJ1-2	TGTGCCAGCCAAATGACAACGGACTATGGCTACACCTTC	CASQMTTDYGYTF
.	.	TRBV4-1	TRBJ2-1	TGCGCCAGCAGCCAAGACAGGGACCTTCAATACAATGAGCAGTTCTTC	CASSQDRDLQYNEQFF
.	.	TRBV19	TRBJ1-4	TGTGCCAGTAGTATAGCGGTCGTGGGGGCATCGCTCTATGAAAAACTGTTTTTT	CASSIAVVGASLYEKLFF
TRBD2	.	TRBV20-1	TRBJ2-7	TGCAGTGCTAGCACTAGCGATGAGCAGTACTTC	CSASTSDEQYF
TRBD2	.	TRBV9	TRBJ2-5	TGTGCCAGCAGCGTAGCAGCGGGAGGTCAAGAGACCCAGTACTTC	CASSVAAGGQETQYF
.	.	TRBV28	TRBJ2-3	TGTGCCAGTTGTGGGACCACAGATACGCAGTATTTT	CASCGTTDTQYF
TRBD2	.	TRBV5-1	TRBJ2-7	TGCGCCAGCAGCCGAGCGATAACAGCCAGGAGGGAGGGGTACGAGCAGTACTTC	CASSRAITARREGYEQYF
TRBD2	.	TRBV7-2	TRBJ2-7	TGTGCCAGCAGTACCAGGACTAGCGGATTCAGCTCCTACGAGCAGTACTTC	CASSTRTSGFSSYEQYF
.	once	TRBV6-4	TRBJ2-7	TGTGCCAGCAGAAAAGATTCGAGGGCCTACGAGCAGTACTTC	CASRKDSRAYEQYF
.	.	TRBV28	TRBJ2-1	TGTGCCAGCAGTAGGAGCGGAAGGTGGAATGAGCAGTTCTTC	CASSRSGRWNEQFF
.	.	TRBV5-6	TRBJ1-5	TGTGCCAGCAGCTTGTGGAACGGGGGCCTCAATCAGCCCCAGCATTTT	CASSLWNGGLNQPQHF
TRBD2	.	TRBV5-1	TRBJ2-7	TGCGCCAGCAGCTTGCCCGGACTAGCGGGAGGATGGAGCTACGAGCAGTACTTC	CASSLPGLAGGWSYEQYF
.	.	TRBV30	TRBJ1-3	TGTGCCTGGGGGAGGGAAGGGGGCACCATATATTTT	CAWGREGGTIYF